The rows below give T cell receptor beta chains drawn from one sample of a study of CD8+ T cells in alopecia areata. Using immunoSEQ multiplex PCR, the repertoire was profiled, and TCRdb retains in-frame clones only, with some absent. The data show around 120,000 clones, with approximately 59% seen just once and just under 30% held by the top ten. Sample: CD8+ T cells sorted from blood, taken at week 4, from a patient treated with tofacitinib. The receptors originated from a human donor with alopecia areata. Both conserved end residues are part of each CDR3. The order of the fields is D gene, V gene, J gene, clone size, CDR3 protein, CDR3 DNA. D genes are given only for firm matches. Clone size appears in some rows only: once, few, many, or a class for an expanded clone.

>-|TRBV29-1|TRBJ1-2|-
CSVSFQGRLYF
TGCAGCGTATCCTTCCAAGGGAGACTCTACTTC
>TRBD1|TRBV30|TRBJ1-1|once
CAWRGDSYTEAFF
TGTGCCTGGAGGGGGGACAGCTACACTGAAGCTTTCTTT
>-|TRBV4-3|TRBJ2-5|few
CASSVDGFETQYF
TGCGCCAGCAGCGTCGATGGGTTCGAGACCCAGTACTTC
>-|TRBV5-1|TRBJ2-7|-
CASSLAGISSYEQYF
TGCGCCAGCAGCTTGGCCGGGATTAGCTCCTACGAGCAGTACTTC
>-|TRBV29-1|TRBJ2-7|few
CSVDFGAGTYEQYF
TGCAGCGTTGATTTTGGTGCAGGGACCTACGAGCAGTACTTC
>-|TRBV30|TRBJ2-5|-
CAWQVWEETQYF
TGTGCCTGGCAAGTCTGGGAAGAGACCCAGTACTTC
>-|TRBV29-1|TRBJ2-5|-
CSAEGGEQSEETQYF
TGCAGCGCCGAAGGGGGGGAGCAATCGGAAGAGACCCAGTACTTC
>-|TRBV29-1|TRBJ2-3|-
CSAEGTDTQYF
TGCAGCGCTGAAGGGACCGATACGCAGTATTTT
>-|TRBV29-1|TRBJ2-7|-
CSVIPTGTYEQYF
TGCAGCGTCATACCGACAGGAACCTACGAGCAGTACTTC
>TRBD1|TRBV4-3|TRBJ1-2|few
CASSPDRLVRYGYTF
TGCGCCAGCAGCCCGGACAGGCTAGTACGGTATGGCTACACCTTC
>-|TRBV7-6|TRBJ1-5|few
CASSLGGNNQPQHF
TGTGCCAGCAGCTTAGGGGGGAACAATCAGCCCCAGCATTTT
>-|TRBV7-9|TRBJ1-2|-
CASSHPFGVPYGYTF
TGTGCCAGCAGCCACCCCTTCGGCGTTCCCTATGGCTACACCTTC
>-|TRBV9|TRBJ1-2|few
CASSARDGYYGYTF
TGTGCCAGCAGCGCCCGGGACGGATACTATGGCTACACCTTC
>-|TRBV27|TRBJ2-3|-
CASSSLVSTDPATDTQYF
TGTGCCAGCAGTTCCCTGGTCTCGACCGATCCCGCCACAGATACGCAGTATTTT
>TRBD1|TRBV4-2|TRBJ2-7|-
CASSRRDRGSDEQYF
TGTGCCAGCAGCCGACGAGACAGGGGGAGTGACGAGCAGTACTTC
>-|TRBV5-1|TRBJ2-1|few
CASREDLGDEQFF
TGCGCCAGCAGGGAAGACTTGGGGGATGAGCAGTTCTTC
>-|TRBV30|TRBJ1-4|few
CAWSVDWTVEKLFF
TGTGCCTGGAGTGTAGACTGGACAGTGGAAAAACTGTTTTTT
>-|TRBV30|TRBJ1-5|-
CAWSVYPDQPQHF
TGTGCCTGGAGTGTATACCCCGATCAGCCCCAGCATTTT
>TRBD1|TRBV7-9|TRBJ1-3|few
CASSDTDRGSGNTIYF
TGTGCCAGCAGCGATACCGACAGGGGGTCTGGAAACACCATATATTTT
>-|TRBV5-6|TRBJ2-1|few
CASTISGGQGGNEQFF
TGTGCCAGCACCATCTCCGGAGGACAGGGAGGGAATGAGCAGTTCTTC
>TRBD1|TRBV6-5|TRBJ2-2|few
CASIQGVGTGELFF
TGTGCCAGCATACAGGGGGTGGGGACCGGGGAGCTGTTTTTT
>-|TRBV27|TRBJ2-1|-
CASSSMSSYNEQFF
TGTGCCAGCAGCTCTATGAGCTCCTACAATGAGCAGTTCTTC
>-|TRBV10-3|TRBJ2-5|-
CAISAGTPEKETQYF
TGTGCCATCAGTGCCGGGACCCCTGAAAAAGAGACCCAGTACTTC
>-|TRBV7-3|TRBJ2-6|few
CASSLIGGPSSGANVLTF
TGTGCCAGCAGCTTAATTGGGGGACCGAGCTCTGGGGCCAACGTCCTGACTTTC
>-|TRBV4-1|TRBJ2-3|few
CASSQDGPRSTDTQYF
TGCGCCAGCAGCCAAGATGGGCCAAGGTCCACAGATACGCAGTATTTT
>-|TRBV30|TRBJ2-1|-
CAWSVGWHEQFF
TGTGCCTGGAGTGTAGGATGGCATGAGCAGTTCTTC
>-|TRBV19|TRBJ2-1|-
CASTAGAHNEQFF
TGTGCCAGTACGGCGGGGGCCCACAATGAGCAGTTCTTC
>-|TRBV29-1|TRBJ2-7|-
CSVYYGDGTYEQYF
TGCAGCGTTTACTACGGGGACGGGACCTACGAGCAGTACTTC
>-|TRBV2|TRBJ1-5|-
CASNMGSQPQHF
TGTGCCAGCAATATGGGGAGTCAGCCCCAGCATTTT
>TRBD1|TRBV23-1|TRBJ2-5|-
CASGVTQGNGETQYF
TGCGCCAGCGGGGTTACACAGGGGAACGGGGAGACCCAGTACTTC
>TRBD1|TRBV30|TRBJ1-5|-
CAWSAGQGVGQPQHF
TGTGCCTGGAGTGCGGGACAGGGGGTTGGTCAGCCCCAGCATTTT
>-|TRBV19|TRBJ1-5|few
CASSILGNQPQHF
TGTGCCAGTAGTATCCTGGGGAATCAGCCCCAGCATTTT
>TRBD2|TRBV7-2|TRBJ2-3|few
CASSYSGGGADTQYF
TGTGCCAGCAGCTATAGCGGGGGAGGCGCAGATACGCAGTATTTT
>-|TRBV5-1|TRBJ1-1|-
CASSLMVSNEAFF
TGCGCCAGCAGCTTGATGGTCAGTAATGAAGCTTTCTTT
>TRBD2|TRBV19|TRBJ2-1|-
CASTASGGSNEQFF
TGTGCCAGTACCGCTAGCGGGGGGAGCAATGAGCAGTTCTTC
>TRBD1|TRBV14|TRBJ2-1|few
CASSHFDRAHFSYNEQFF
TGTGCCAGCAGCCACTTTGACAGGGCTCACTTCTCCTACAATGAGCAGTTCTTC
>-|TRBV7-3|TRBJ2-3|-
CASSLTGGATDTQYF
TGTGCCAGCAGCTTAACAGGCGGGGCTACAGATACGCAGTATTTT
>-|TRBV29-1|TRBJ2-7|-
CSAPGPYEQYF
TGCAGCGCCCCCGGACCCTACGAGCAGTACTTC
>TRBD2|TRBV14|TRBJ2-1|-
CASSPLPSGASNEQFF
TGTGCCAGCAGCCCCCTCCCTAGCGGGGCCTCCAATGAGCAGTTCTTC
>-|TRBV4-1|TRBJ2-1|-
CASSQDPDTFGINEQFF
TGCGCCAGCAGCCAAGACCCAGATACGTTTGGCATCAATGAGCAGTTCTTC
>-|TRBV7-9|TRBJ2-1|once
CASSPLVSGQFF
TGTGCCAGCAGCCCACTAGTTAGTGGGCAGTTCTTC
>TRBD2|TRBV5-1|TRBJ2-1|-
CASSLAPSGNEQFF
TGCGCCAGCAGCTTGGCCCCTAGCGGCAATGAGCAGTTCTTC
>-|TRBV30|TRBJ1-1|-
CAWSPGQNTEAFF
TGTGCCTGGAGTCCGGGACAGAACACTGAAGCTTTCTTT
>-|TRBV29-1|TRBJ2-7|few
CSVEVDTYEQYF
TGCAGCGTTGAGGTCGACACCTACGAGCAGTACTTC
>-|TRBV29-1|TRBJ1-2|-
CSVEAGRLLGYTF
TGCAGCGTTGAAGCGGGGCGGTTACTTGGCTACACCTTC
>-|TRBV27|TRBJ2-5|-
CASSLDPGGPCRGYF
TGTGCCAGCAGTTTAGACCCGGGGGGCCCCTGTAGGGGGTACTTC
>-|TRBV29-1|TRBJ1-5|-
CSVDEGRNQPQHF
TGCAGCGTTGATGAGGGGCGCAATCAGCCCCAGCATTTT
>-|TRBV30|TRBJ2-7|-
CAWNTGYEQYF
TGTGCCTGGAACACAGGGTACGAGCAGTACTTC
>-|TRBV29-1|TRBJ2-1|few
CSVEGGAEQFF
TGCAGCGTTGAAGGGGGAGCCGAGCAGTTCTTC
>TRBD1|TRBV14|TRBJ2-7|once
CASRGQGSSYEQYF
TGTGCCAGCCGGGGACAGGGGAGCTCCTACGAGCAGTACTTC
>TRBD1|TRBV27|TRBJ1-1|-
CASSFSGQANTEAFF
TGTGCCAGCAGTTTCTCCGGACAGGCGAACACTGAAGCTTTCTTT
>-|TRBV19|TRBJ2-1|-
CASSNSAETYNEQFF
TGTGCCAGTAGCAATTCAGCGGAAACCTACAATGAGCAGTTCTTC